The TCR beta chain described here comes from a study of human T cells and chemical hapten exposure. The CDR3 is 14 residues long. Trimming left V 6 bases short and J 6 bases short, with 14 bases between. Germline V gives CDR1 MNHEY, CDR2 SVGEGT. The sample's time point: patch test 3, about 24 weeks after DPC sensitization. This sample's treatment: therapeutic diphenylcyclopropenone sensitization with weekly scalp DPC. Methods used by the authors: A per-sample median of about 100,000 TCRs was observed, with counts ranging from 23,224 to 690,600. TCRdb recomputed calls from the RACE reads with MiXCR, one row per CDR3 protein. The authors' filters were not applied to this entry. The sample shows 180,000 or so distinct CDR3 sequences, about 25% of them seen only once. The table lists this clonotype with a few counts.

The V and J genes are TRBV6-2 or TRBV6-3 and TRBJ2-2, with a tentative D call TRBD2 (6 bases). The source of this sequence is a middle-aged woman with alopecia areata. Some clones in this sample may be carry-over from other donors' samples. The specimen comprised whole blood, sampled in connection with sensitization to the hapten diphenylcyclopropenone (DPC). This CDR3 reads CASRNQGLAGELFF. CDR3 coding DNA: TGTGCCAGCAGGAATCAGGGACTCGCCGGGGAGCTGTTTTTT.